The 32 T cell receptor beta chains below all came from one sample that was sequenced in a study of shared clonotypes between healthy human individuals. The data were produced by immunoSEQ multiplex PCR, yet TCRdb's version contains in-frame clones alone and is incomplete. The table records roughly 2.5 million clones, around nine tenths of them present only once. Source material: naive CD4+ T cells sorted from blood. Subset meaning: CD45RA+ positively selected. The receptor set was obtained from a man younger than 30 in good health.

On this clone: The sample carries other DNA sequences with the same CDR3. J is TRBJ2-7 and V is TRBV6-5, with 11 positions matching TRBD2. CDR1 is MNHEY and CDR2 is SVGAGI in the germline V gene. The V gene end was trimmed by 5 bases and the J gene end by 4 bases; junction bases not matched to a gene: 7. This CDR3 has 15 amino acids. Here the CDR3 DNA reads TGTGCCAGCAGTCGCACTAGCGGGGGCGATTACGAGCAGTACTTC. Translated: CASSRTSGGDYEQYF.

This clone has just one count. The DNA of the CDR3 is TGTGCCAGCAGCTCAATGGGGGGCCTGGCACCCCTCCACTTT. This sequence encodes CASSSMGGLAPLHF. V usage is TRBV7-9 and J usage is TRBJ1-6; D may be TRBD1 (6 bases). In germline, CDR1 is SEHNR, CDR2 FQNEAQ (reference sequence). The CDR3 totals 14 residues. V was trimmed by 4 bases and J by 11 bases, leaving 15 bases between them.

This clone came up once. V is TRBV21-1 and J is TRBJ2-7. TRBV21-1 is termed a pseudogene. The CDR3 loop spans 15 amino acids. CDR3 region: CASSKTPDVVDEQYF. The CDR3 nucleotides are TGTGCCAGCAGCAAAACACCCGATGTAGTGGACGAGCAGTACTTC.

The CDR3 sequence is CASSPSSGGAETQYF. The CDR3 nucleotides are TGTGCCAGCAGCCCGAGTAGCGGGGGAGCGGAGACCCAGTACTTC. The chain joins TRBV7-9 to TRBJ2-5; TRBD2 aligns across 9 bases. Germline assignment: CDR1 SEHNR and CDR2 FQNEAQ (reference sequence). The J segment lost 5 bases and the V segment lost 5 bases, leaving 9 bases of the junction unmatched. The CDR3 contains 15 residues.

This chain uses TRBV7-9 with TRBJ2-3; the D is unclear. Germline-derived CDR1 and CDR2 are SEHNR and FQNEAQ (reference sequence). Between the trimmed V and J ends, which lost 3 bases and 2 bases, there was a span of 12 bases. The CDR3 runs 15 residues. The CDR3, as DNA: TGTGCCAGCAGCTTGGTTAAGGGTCCCACAGATACGCAGTATTTT. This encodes CASSLVKGPTDTQYF.

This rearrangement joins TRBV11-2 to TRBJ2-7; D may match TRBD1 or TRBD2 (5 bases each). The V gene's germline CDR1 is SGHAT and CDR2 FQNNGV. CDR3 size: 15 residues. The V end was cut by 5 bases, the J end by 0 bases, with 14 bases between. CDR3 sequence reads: CASSAPGPSSYEQYF. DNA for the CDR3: TGTGCCAGCAGCGCCCCGGGACCGAGCTCCTACGAGCAGTACTTC.

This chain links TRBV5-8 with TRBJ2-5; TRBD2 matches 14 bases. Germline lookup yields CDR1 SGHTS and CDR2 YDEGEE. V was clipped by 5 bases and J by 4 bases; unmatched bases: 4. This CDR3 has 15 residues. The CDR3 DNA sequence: TGTGCCAGCAGACCGGGACTAGCGGGAGTAGAGACCCAGTACTTC. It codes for CASRPGLAGVETQYF.

The DNA for the CDR3 is TGTGCCAGTGGGGACAGGGGGCGCTACGAGCAGTACTTC. As protein: CASGDRGRYEQYF. V and J are TRBV19 and TRBJ2-7, with 12 bases matching TRBD1. V trimming: 8 bases; J trimming: 3 bases; junction bases outside the gene matches: 2. The CDR3 is made up of 13 amino acids. Germline V gives CDR1 LNHDA, CDR2 SQIVND (reference sequence).

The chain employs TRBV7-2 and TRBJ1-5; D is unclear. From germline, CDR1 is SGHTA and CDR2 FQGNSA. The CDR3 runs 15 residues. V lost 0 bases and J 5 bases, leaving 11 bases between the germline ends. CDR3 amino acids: CASSLAGFWYQPQHF. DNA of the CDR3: TGTGCCAGCAGCTTAGCCGGTTTTTGGTATCAGCCCCAGCATTTT.

The CDR3 reads CASSVLEDTQYF. The CDR3 bases are TGTGCCAGCAGTGTCTTAGAAGATACGCAGTATTTT. The V gene is TRBV2, the J gene TRBJ2-3; D is unresolved. V lost 4 bases, J lost 5 bases, and 7 bases lay in between. The CDR3 has 12 residues. Germline lookup yields CDR1 SNHLY and CDR2 FYNNEI.

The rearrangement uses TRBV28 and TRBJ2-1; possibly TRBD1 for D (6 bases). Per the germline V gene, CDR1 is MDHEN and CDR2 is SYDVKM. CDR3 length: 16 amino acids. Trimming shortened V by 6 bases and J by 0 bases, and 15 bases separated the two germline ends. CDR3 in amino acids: CASRSGTPPSYNEQFF. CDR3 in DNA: TGTGCCAGCAGGTCCGGGACACCACCCTCCTACAATGAGCAGTTCTTC.

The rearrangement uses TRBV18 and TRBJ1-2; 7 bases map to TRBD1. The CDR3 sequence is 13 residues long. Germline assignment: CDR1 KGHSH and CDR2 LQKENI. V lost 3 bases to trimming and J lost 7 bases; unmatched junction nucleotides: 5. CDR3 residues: CASSPGQYSGYTF. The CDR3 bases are TGTGCCAGCTCACCGGGACAGTACAGTGGCTACACCTTC.

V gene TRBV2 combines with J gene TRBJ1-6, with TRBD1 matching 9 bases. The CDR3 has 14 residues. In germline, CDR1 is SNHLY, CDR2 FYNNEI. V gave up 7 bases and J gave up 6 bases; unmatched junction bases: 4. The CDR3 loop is CASMATGGNSPLHF. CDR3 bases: TGTGCCAGCATGGCGACAGGGGGTAATTCACCCCTCCACTTT.

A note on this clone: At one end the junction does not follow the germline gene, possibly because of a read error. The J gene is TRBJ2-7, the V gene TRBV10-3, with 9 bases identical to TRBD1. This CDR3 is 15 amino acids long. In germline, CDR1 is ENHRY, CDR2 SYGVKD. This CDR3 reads CASSYPGQGGYEQYF. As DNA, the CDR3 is TGTGCCAGCAGTTATCCGGGACAGGGTGGCTACGAGCAGTACTTC.

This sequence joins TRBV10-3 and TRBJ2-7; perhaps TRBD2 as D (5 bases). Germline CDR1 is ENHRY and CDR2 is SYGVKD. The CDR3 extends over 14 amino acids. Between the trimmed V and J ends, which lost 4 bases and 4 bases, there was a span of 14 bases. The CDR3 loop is CAISGEVGVYEQYF. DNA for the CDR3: TGTGCCATCAGTGGAGAAGTCGGGGTGTACGAGCAGTACTTC.

CDR3 residues: CASTATEETQYF. DNA of the CDR3: TGTGCCAGCACGGCGACAGAAGAGACCCAGTACTTC. The V call is TRBV21-1, the J call TRBJ2-5; the table's D call, TRBD1, was not checked against the DNA. TRBV21-1 is labeled a pseudogene. The length of the CDR3 is 12 residues.

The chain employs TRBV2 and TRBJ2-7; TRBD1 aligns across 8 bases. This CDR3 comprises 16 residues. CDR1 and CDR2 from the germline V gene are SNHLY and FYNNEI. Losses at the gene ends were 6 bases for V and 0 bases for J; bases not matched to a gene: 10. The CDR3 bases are TGTGCCAGCAGCGACCCCAGGGGGCGCGGCTCCTACGAGCAGTACTTC. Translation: CASSDPRGRGSYEQYF.

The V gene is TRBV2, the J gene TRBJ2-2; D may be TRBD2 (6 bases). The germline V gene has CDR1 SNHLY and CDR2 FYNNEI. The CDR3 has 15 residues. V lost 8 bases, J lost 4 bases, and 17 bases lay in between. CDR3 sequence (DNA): TGTGCCAGCGCCAGGGCTAGCGACGGCACCGGGGAGCTGTTTTTT. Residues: CASARASDGTGELFF.

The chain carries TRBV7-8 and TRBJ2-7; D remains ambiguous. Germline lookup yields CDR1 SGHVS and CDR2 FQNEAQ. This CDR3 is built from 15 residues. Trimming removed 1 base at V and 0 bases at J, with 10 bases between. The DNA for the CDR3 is TGTGCCAGCAGCTTAGGGGTCATTAGCTCCTACGAGCAGTACTTC. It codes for CASSLGVISSYEQYF.

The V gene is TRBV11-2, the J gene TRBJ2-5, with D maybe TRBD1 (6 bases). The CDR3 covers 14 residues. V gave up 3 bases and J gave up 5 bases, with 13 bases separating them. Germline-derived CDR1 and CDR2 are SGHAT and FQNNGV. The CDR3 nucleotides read TGTGCCAGCAGCTTGGGGACACGTTTCGAGACCCAGTACTTC. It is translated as CASSLGTRFETQYF.

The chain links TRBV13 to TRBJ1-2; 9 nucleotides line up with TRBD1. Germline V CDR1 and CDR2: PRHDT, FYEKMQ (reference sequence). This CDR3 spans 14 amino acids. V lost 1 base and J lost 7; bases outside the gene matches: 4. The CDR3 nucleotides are TGTGCCAGCAGCTTAGAGGGGGACAGGGTTGGCTACACCTTC. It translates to CASSLEGDRVGYTF. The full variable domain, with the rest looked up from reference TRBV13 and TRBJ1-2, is AAGVIQSPRHLIKEKRETATLKCYPIPRHDTVYWYQQGPGQDPQFLISFYEKMQSDKGSIPDRFSAQQFSDYHSELNMSSLELGDSALYFCASSLEGDRVGYTFGSGTRLTVV.

In DNA, the CDR3 is TGTGCCAGCAGTGAAGCGGGTCCAGGTCGGGGAGCTTTCTTT. Its protein is CASSEAGPGRGAFF. The gene calls are TRBV6-1 and TRBJ1-1; D is undetermined. Germline V gives CDR1 MNHNS, CDR2 SASEGT. CDR3 length: 14 residues. The V end lost 0 bases, the J end lost 10 bases, and 15 bases lay between the germline ends.

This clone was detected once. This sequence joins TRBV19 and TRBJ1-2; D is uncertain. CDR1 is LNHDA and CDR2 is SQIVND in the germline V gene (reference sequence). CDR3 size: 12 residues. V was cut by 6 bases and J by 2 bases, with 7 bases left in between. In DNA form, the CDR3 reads TGTGCCAGTAGAACGCAGAACTATGGCTACACCTTC. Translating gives CASRTQNYGYTF.

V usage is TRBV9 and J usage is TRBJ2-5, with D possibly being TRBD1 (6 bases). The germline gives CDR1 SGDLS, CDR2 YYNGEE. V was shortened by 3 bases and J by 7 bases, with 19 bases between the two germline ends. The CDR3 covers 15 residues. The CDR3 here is CASSAEGRGLGTQYF. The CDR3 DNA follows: TGTGCCAGCAGCGCTGAAGGAAGGGGGTTAGGGACCCAGTACTTC. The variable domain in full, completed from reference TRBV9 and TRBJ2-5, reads DSGVTQTPKHLITATGQRVTLRCSPRSGDLSVYWYQQSLDQGLQFLIQYYNGEERAKGNILERFSAQQFPDLHSELNLSSLELGDSALYFCASSAEGRGLGTQYFGPGTRLLVL.

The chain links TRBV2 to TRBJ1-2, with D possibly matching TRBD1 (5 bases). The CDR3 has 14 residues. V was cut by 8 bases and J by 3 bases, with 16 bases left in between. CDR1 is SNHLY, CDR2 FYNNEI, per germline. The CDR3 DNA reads TGTGCCAGCCTCAGAGGGGTTTTTGACTATGGCTACACCTTC. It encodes CASLRGVFDYGYTF.

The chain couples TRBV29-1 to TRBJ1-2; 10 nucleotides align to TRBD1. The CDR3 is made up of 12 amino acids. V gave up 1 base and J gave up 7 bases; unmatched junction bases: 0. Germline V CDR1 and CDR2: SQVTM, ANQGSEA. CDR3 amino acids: CSVEGTGGGYTF. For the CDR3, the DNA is TGCAGCGTTGAAGGGACAGGGGGTGGCTACACCTTC.

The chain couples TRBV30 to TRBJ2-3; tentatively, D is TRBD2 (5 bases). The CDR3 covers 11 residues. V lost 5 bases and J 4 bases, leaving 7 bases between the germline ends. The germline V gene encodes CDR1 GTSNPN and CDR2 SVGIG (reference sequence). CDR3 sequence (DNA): TGTGCCTGGGGACTCCCAGATACGCAGTATTTT. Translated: CAWGLPDTQYF.

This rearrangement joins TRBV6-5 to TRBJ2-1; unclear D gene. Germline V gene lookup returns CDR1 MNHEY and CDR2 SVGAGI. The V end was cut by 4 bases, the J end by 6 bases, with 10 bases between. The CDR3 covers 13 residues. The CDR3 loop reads CASSLWNTNEQFF. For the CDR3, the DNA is TGTGCCAGCAGTTTGTGGAATACCAATGAGCAGTTCTTC.

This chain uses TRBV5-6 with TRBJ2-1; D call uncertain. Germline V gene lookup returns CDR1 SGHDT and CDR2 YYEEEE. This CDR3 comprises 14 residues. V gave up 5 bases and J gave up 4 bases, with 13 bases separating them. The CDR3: CASSDWVSYNEQFF. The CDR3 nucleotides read TGTGCCAGCAGTGACTGGGTTTCGTACAATGAGCAGTTCTTC.

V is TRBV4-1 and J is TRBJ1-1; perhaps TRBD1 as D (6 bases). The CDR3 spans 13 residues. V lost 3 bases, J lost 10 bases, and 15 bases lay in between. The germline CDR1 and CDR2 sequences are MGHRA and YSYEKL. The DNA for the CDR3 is TGCGCCAGCAGCCATACGGAGGGGGGGAGAGCTTTCTTT. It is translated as CASSHTEGGRAFF.

This CDR3 is CATRSNQPQHF. The CDR3 DNA reads TGTGCCACCAGAAGCAATCAGCCCCAGCATTTT. The V call is TRBV28, the J call TRBJ1-5; D gene ambiguous. The CDR3 spans 11 residues. Germline V lookup: CDR1 MDHEN, CDR2 SYDVKM. V dropped 10 bases and J dropped 1 base, with 5 bases sitting between them. Together with reference TRBV28 and TRBJ1-5, the CDR3 gives the full variable domain: DVKVTQSSRYLVKRTGEKVFLECVQDMDHENMFWYRQDPGLGLRLIYFSYDVKMKEKGDIPEGYSVSREKKERFSLILESASTNQTSMYLCATRSNQPQHFGDGTRLSIL.

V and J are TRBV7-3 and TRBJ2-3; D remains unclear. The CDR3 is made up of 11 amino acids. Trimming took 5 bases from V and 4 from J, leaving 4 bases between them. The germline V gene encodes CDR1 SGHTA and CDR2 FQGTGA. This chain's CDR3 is CASSIADTQYF. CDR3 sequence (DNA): TGTGCCAGCAGCATCGCAGATACGCAGTATTTT.